Following are 9 T cell receptor beta chains from one sample sequenced in a study of ipilimumab plus nivolumab after autologous stem cell transplantation. The assay was immunoSEQ multiplex PCR, and TCRdb's table has in-frame clones only and misses some. There are 77,000 or so clones in the sample; 83% occur only once, and 2.2% lies in the top ten. Sample: PBMCs, taken in a trial of ipilimumab plus nivolumab as post-transplant consolidation. Receptors originate from a male donor with diffuse large B-cell lymphoma.

DNA of the CDR3: TGTGCCAGCAGCGTTATGGGACTAGCGGGGGGGACCCCCTACGAGCAGTACTTC. Amino acid sequence: CASSVMGLAGGTPYEQYF. This chain links TRBV7-8 with TRBJ2-7; the match to TRBD2 covers 16 bases. The CDR3 loop spans 18 amino acids. Trimming removed 5 bases from V and 2 bases from J; junction bases left unmatched: 9. CDR1 and CDR2 from the germline V gene are SGHVS and FQNEAQ.

This clone showed up just once. This sequence joins TRBV7-2 and TRBJ2-5, with 14 bases fitting TRBD2. J gave up 4 bases and V 5 bases, and 3 bases lay outside the gene matches. The V gene's germline CDR1 is SGHTA and CDR2 FQGNSA. The CDR3 has 15 residues. Here the CDR3 DNA reads TGTGCCAGCAGCACGGGACTAGCGGGGGCAGAGACCCAGTACTTC. It yields the protein CASSTGLAGAETQYF.

The chain couples TRBV4-1 to TRBJ2-5; D could derive from TRBD1 or TRBD2 (5 bases each). Germline V lookup: CDR1 MGHRA, CDR2 YSYEKL. The V and J ends lost 1 base and 5 bases respectively, with 11 bases between them. The CDR3 spans 14 residues. This chain's CDR3 is CASSQVRGDETQYF. The DNA for the CDR3 is TGCGCCAGCAGCCAAGTCAGAGGGGACGAGACCCAGTACTTC.

The J gene is TRBJ1-1, the V gene TRBV15; D gene ambiguous. V dropped 5 bases and J dropped 2 bases, with 15 bases sitting between them. This CDR3 comprises 15 residues. CDR1 LNHNV and CDR2 YYDKDF come from the germline V gene (reference sequence). The CDR3: CATSGVGSLNTEAFF. The CDR3 nucleotides are TGTGCCACCAGCGGGGTGGGCAGCCTTAACACTGAAGCTTTCTTT.

The chain employs TRBV27 and TRBJ2-2; D is undetermined. This CDR3 is 13 amino acids long. Trimming left V 7 bases short and J 5 bases short, with 11 bases between. Germline V gene lookup returns CDR1 MNHEY and CDR2 SMNVEV (reference sequence). The DNA of the CDR3 is TGTGCCAGCACGCGCCTCCAAACCGGGGAGCTGTTTTTT. It encodes CASTRLQTGELFF.

The J gene is TRBJ2-1, the V gene TRBV7-9; D may be TRBD2 (5 bases). Trimming stripped 1 base from V and 10 bases from J, with 14 bases between. The CDR3 runs 14 residues. CDR1 is SEHNR, CDR2 FQNEAQ, per germline (reference sequence). In DNA, the CDR3 is TGTGCCAGCAGCTTAGATCGAGGGCTAGGGGAGCAGTTCTTC. Its protein product is CASSLDRGLGEQFF.

Only one count was recorded for this clone. V usage is TRBV5-6 and J usage is TRBJ1-2, with D perhaps matching TRBD1 (5 bases). V lost 0 bases, J lost 1 base, and 10 bases lay in between. The CDR3 has 15 amino acids. Germline V gene lookup returns CDR1 SGHDT and CDR2 YYEEEE. The DNA for the CDR3 is TGTGCCAGCAGCTTGGGAGTCAGGGATAACTATGGCTACACCTTC. Translation: CASSLGVRDNYGYTF.

V is TRBV7-9 and J is TRBJ2-7; a weak D match, TRBD1 (6 bases). Germline CDR1 is SEHNR and CDR2 is FQNEAQ (reference sequence). CDR3 length: 14 amino acids. V lost 5 bases and J lost 2, with 13 bases in between. The CDR3 DNA sequence: TGTGCCAGCAGCCAGGGGACCGACACCTACGAGCAGTACTTC. This gives the protein CASSQGTDTYEQYF.

This clone turned up a few times. The chain uses TRBV5-6 and TRBJ1-6; D is unclear. Trimming left V 2 bases short and J 2 bases short, with 17 bases between. Germline CDR1 reads SGHDT; CDR2 reads YYEEEE. The CDR3 loop spans 18 amino acids. The CDR3 coding sequence is TGTGCCAGCAGCTTCTCTAGGAGGGTCGGGCCCTATAATTCACCCCTCCACTTT. It codes for CASSFSRRVGPYNSPLHF.